These 28 T cell receptor beta chains share one sample of origin, sequenced in a study of early stage breast cancer tumors. Libraries were prepared by immunoSEQ multiplex PCR; TCRdb keeps only in-frame clonotypes and omits some of them. The table records 45,000 to 60,000 clones, about 90% of them present only once. Input material: blood. Every receptor here comes from a person aged 70 to 79 with breast cancer.

The chain combines TRBV6-5 with TRBJ2-3; maybe TRBD2 (6 bases). V lost 5 bases and J lost 6, with 15 bases in between. This CDR3 comprises 14 residues. Germline CDR1 MNHEY, CDR2 SVGAGI. In DNA, the CDR3 is TGTGCCAGCAGTCGCGGCCGGGGGTTCGATACGCAGTATTTT. Its translation: CASSRGRGFDTQYF.

This clone was observed a handful of times. The chain couples TRBV30 to TRBJ1-1, with D possibly TRBD1 on 5 matching bases. Germline V gene sequence: CDR1 GTSNPN, CDR2 SVGIG (reference sequence). V was trimmed by 6 bases and J by 0 bases, leaving 11 bases between them. The CDR3 runs to 13 residues. In DNA, the CDR3 is TGTGCCTGTCTGCGGGGACTGAACACTGAAGCTTTCTTT. Translation: CACLRGLNTEAFF.

The chain employs TRBV18 and TRBJ1-3; D possibly corresponds to TRBD1 (6 bases). Deletions cut 3 bases from V and 4 bases from J, with 16 bases between. The CDR3 has 16 amino acids. The germline V gene encodes CDR1 KGHSH and CDR2 LQKENI. The CDR3, as DNA: TGTGCCAGCTCACCTTACCAGGCAGGGGCAGGAAACACCATATATTTT. It yields the protein CASSPYQAGAGNTIYF.

This rearrangement joins TRBV10-3 to TRBJ2-7; 7 bases align to TRBD1. V trimming: 4 bases; J trimming: 2 bases; junction bases outside the gene matches: 2. The CDR3 runs to 13 residues. The germline CDR1 and CDR2 sequences are ENHRY and SYGVKD. The CDR3 protein is CAISGQGTYEQYF. For the CDR3, the DNA is TGTGCCATCAGTGGACAGGGAACCTACGAGCAGTACTTC.

The chain combines TRBV11-2 with TRBJ1-5; 10 bases fit TRBD1. Germline V lookup: CDR1 SGHAT, CDR2 FQNNGV. The CDR3 is made up of 15 amino acids. The V and J ends lost 1 base and 7 bases, in that order; junction bases with no gene match: 4. CDR3 in amino acids: CASSLGGTGAQPQHF. The CDR3 DNA reads TGTGCCAGCAGCTTAGGTGGGACAGGGGCCCAGCCCCAGCATTTT.

The chain links TRBV19 to TRBJ1-5; D possibly corresponds to TRBD1 (5 bases). Trimming cost V 3 bases and J 3 bases, with 12 bases left between them. Germline V CDR1 and CDR2: LNHDA, SQIVND (reference sequence). This CDR3 region has 15 residues. The CDR3 region has the DNA TGTGCCAGTAGTATGGGCAGGGACTTCAATCAGCCCCAGCATTTT. It encodes CASSMGRDFNQPQHF.

The gene calls are TRBV30 and TRBJ1-1; possibly TRBD1 for D (6 bases). Trimming pared 0 bases from V and 4 bases from J, leaving 6 bases between. The CDR3 is 12 residues long. From germline, CDR1 is GTSNPN and CDR2 SVGIG (reference sequence). This CDR3 reads CAWSVGGTEAFF. The CDR3 nucleotides are TGTGCCTGGAGTGTAGGGGGCACTGAAGCTTTCTTT.

This chain links TRBV7-9 with TRBJ1-4; D ambiguous. The germline V gene has CDR1 SEHNR and CDR2 FQNEAQ (reference sequence). V was trimmed by 5 bases and J by 6 bases, leaving 4 bases between them. This CDR3 has 11 residues. The CDR3 here is CASSPDEKLFF. The DNA of the CDR3 is TGTGCCAGCAGCCCGGATGAAAAACTGTTTTTT.

This sequence joins TRBV9 and TRBJ2-7; the D gene is possibly TRBD2 (7 bases). V was shortened by 5 bases and J by 3 bases, with 18 bases between the two germline ends. This CDR3 comprises 15 residues. The germline CDR1 and CDR2 sequences are SGDLS and YYNGEE. The CDR3 DNA follows: TGTGCCAGCAGACCCTCAAGGGGGAGGGTCTACGAGCAGTACTTC. Amino acid sequence: CASRPSRGRVYEQYF.

With respect to this clone: Germline is not matched at one junction end, which may reflect a read error. For the CDR3, the DNA is TGTGCTAGCAGCTTAGGCGGGCTAGCCACAGATACGCAGTATTTT. It specifies CASSLGGLATDTQYF. The rearrangement links TRBV7-7 to TRBJ2-3; maybe TRBD2 (5 bases). Germline V gene lookup returns CDR1 SSHAT and CDR2 FNYEAQ (reference sequence). This CDR3 spans 15 amino acids. Based on the CDR3 plus reference TRBV7-7 and TRBJ2-3, the full variable domain is GAGVSQSPRYKVTKRGQDVTLRCDPISSHATLYWYQQALGQGPEFLTYFNYEAQPDKSGLPSDRFSAERPEGSISTLTIQRTEQRDSAMYRCASSLGGLATDTQYFGPGTRLTVL.

The gene calls are TRBV15 and TRBJ2-1, with 14 bases matching TRBD2. V gave up 6 bases and J gave up 7 bases; unmatched junction bases: 5. The CDR3 loop spans 15 amino acids. Germline V gene lookup returns CDR1 LNHNV and CDR2 YYDKDF (reference sequence). CDR3 sequence reads: CATSRTSGGWNEQFF. The CDR3 DNA reads as TGTGCCACCAGTAGGACTAGCGGGGGGTGGAATGAGCAGTTCTTC. Based on the CDR3 plus reference TRBV15 and TRBJ2-1, the full variable domain is DAMVIQNPRYQVTQFGKPVTLSCSQTLNHNVMYWYQQKSSQAPKLLFHYYDKDFNNEADTPDNFQSRRPNTSFCFLDIRSPGLGDTAMYLCATSRTSGGWNEQFFGPGTRLTVL.

The genes are TRBV5-1 and TRBJ2-3; tentatively, D is TRBD1 (6 bases). V was shortened by 7 bases and J by 6 bases, with 18 bases between the two germline ends. CDR3 size: 14 residues. Germline CDR1 reads SGHRS; CDR2 reads YFSETQ. The CDR3 is CASGDKSLTDTQYF. The CDR3 DNA reads as TGCGCCAGCGGGGACAAAAGCCTGACGGATACGCAGTATTTT. Based on the CDR3 plus reference TRBV5-1 and TRBJ2-3, the full variable domain is KAGVTQTPRYLIKTRGQQVTLSCSPISGHRSVSWYQQTPGQGLQFLFEYFSETQRNKGNFPGRFSGRQFSNSRSEMNVSTLELGDSALYLCASGDKSLTDTQYFGPGTRLTVL.

This chain joins TRBV30 and TRBJ2-3; 15 bases line up with TRBD2. The CDR3 runs 17 residues. With 2 bases clipped from V and 4 bases from J, the junction kept 7 bases outside the gene matches. The germline CDR1 and CDR2 sequences are GTSNPN and SVGIG (reference sequence). Here the CDR3 reads CAWSPGLAGGRADTQYF. The CDR3 nucleotides are TGTGCCTGGAGTCCCGGACTAGCGGGGGGGAGGGCAGATACGCAGTATTTT.

This clone was seen more than once but under ten times. This chain joins TRBV15 and TRBJ2-2, with TRBD1 matching 7 bases. Germline V CDR1 and CDR2: LNHNV, YYDKDF (reference sequence). Trimming took 3 bases from V and 7 from J; bases not matched to a gene: 5. This CDR3 is 14 amino acids long. CDR3 sequence (DNA): TGTGCCACCAGCAGGGACAGGTTCGGCGGGGAGCTGTTTTTT. Translating it yields CATSRDRFGGELFF.

The CDR3 here is CASSPGSGGNSPLHF. CDR3 sequence (DNA): TGTGCCAGCTCACCAGGCTCGGGAGGGAATTCACCCCTCCACTTT. The rearrangement uses TRBV18 and TRBJ1-6; no firm D call. The CDR3 has 15 amino acids. Looked up from germline, CDR1 is KGHSH and CDR2 is LQKENI. Between the trimmed V and J ends, which lost 2 bases and 7 bases, there was a span of 12 bases.

This chain joins TRBV7-9 and TRBJ1-2, with no clear D. The germline V gene encodes CDR1 SEHNR and CDR2 FQNEAQ (reference sequence). This CDR3 has 12 amino acids. Trimming shortened V by 6 bases and J by 6 bases, and 11 bases separated the two germline ends. The CDR3 bases are TGTGCCAGCAGTCGAGATGAGGATGGCTACACCTTC. Residues: CASSRDEDGYTF.

This chain connects TRBV19 to TRBJ2-7, with D possibly TRBD1 on 5 matching bases. V dropped 1 base and J dropped 4 bases, with 8 bases sitting between them. This CDR3 comprises 13 residues. Looked up from germline, CDR1 is LNHDA and CDR2 is SQIVND (reference sequence). The CDR3 is CASSIAGIYEQYF. In DNA, the CDR3 is TGTGCCAGTAGTATAGCAGGGATTTACGAGCAGTACTTC.

The chain carries TRBV27 and TRBJ1-1, with D possibly matching TRBD1 (5 bases). There are 13 residues in the CDR3. Trimming left V 3 bases short and J 4 bases short, with 9 bases between. Germline V gene data show CDR1 as MNHEY and CDR2 as SMNVEV (reference sequence). CDR3 loop: CASSLVGGTEAFF. The CDR3 region has the DNA TGTGCCAGCAGTTTGGTCGGGGGCACTGAAGCTTTCTTT.

The chain joins TRBV6-5 to TRBJ2-5; 7 bases agree with TRBD2. Trimming cost V 7 bases and J 2 bases; bases outside gene matches: 7. This CDR3 spans 14 amino acids. CDR1 MNHEY and CDR2 SVGAGI come from the germline V gene. The CDR3 DNA follows: TGTGCCAGCACGTGGGGAGGGCCTCAAGAGACCCAGTACTTC. It translates to CASTWGGPQETQYF.

The chain is built from TRBV9 and TRBJ1-1; D remains unclear. The V end lost 4 bases, the J end lost 0 bases, and 7 bases lay between the germline ends. The germline V gene encodes CDR1 SGDLS and CDR2 YYNGEE. This CDR3 has 13 residues. The DNA for the CDR3 is TGTGCCAGCAGCCCCAACATGAACACTGAAGCTTTCTTT. Its translation: CASSPNMNTEAFF.

The V and J genes are TRBV28 and TRBJ2-7; 14 bases fit TRBD2. CDR1 and CDR2 (germline): MDHEN, SYDVKM. The length of the CDR3 is 16 residues. The trim removed 8 bases at V and 5 bases at J, leaving 11 bases unmatched. For the CDR3, the DNA is TGTGCCAGCGGACCGGGACTAGCGGGAGTTCAGCACGAGCAGTACTTC. This translates into CASGPGLAGVQHEQYF.

The CDR3 sequence: CASSLSSYEQYF. CDR3 nucleotides: TGTGCCAGCAGCCTTAGCTCCTACGAGCAGTACTTC. V is TRBV5-5 and J is TRBJ2-7; no reliable D call. The CDR3 totals 12 residues. Germline-derived CDR1 and CDR2 are SGHKS and YYEKEE (reference sequence). The germline V and J ends were trimmed by 4 bases and 0 bases, with 5 bases remaining between them.

The rearrangement joins TRBV19 to TRBJ2-7, with a tentative D call TRBD1 (5 bases). The CDR3 is made up of 13 amino acids. Germline V lookup: CDR1 LNHDA, CDR2 SQIVND (reference sequence). The germline V and J ends were trimmed by 2 bases and 2 bases, with 7 bases remaining between them. CDR3 sequence reads: CASSIQGTYEQYF. For the CDR3, the DNA is TGTGCCAGTAGTATACAGGGTACCTACGAGCAGTACTTC.

CDR3 protein: CASRIEPYSNQPQHF. In nucleotides, the CDR3 is TGTGCCAGCAGGATAGAGCCCTATAGCAATCAGCCCCAGCATTTT. This rearrangement joins TRBV28 to TRBJ1-5; D uncertain. Germline values: CDR1 MDHEN, CDR2 SYDVKM. The CDR3 extends over 15 amino acids. V lost 6 bases to trimming and J lost 0 bases, with 12 bases between them.

The rearrangement uses TRBV5-1 and TRBJ1-4; D gene unclear. The V end was cut by 2 bases, the J end by 4 bases, with 9 bases between. CDR1 is SGHRS, CDR2 YFSETQ, per germline. This CDR3 comprises 14 residues. The CDR3 sequence is CASSFPGDNEKLFF. CDR3 nucleotide sequence: TGCGCCAGCAGCTTTCCAGGTGATAATGAAAAACTGTTTTTT. Complete variable domain (other parts from reference TRBV5-1 and TRBJ1-4): KAGVTQTPRYLIKTRGQQVTLSCSPISGHRSVSWYQQTPGQGLQFLFEYFSETQRNKGNFPGRFSGRQFSNSRSEMNVSTLELGDSALYLCASSFPGDNEKLFFGSGTQLSVL.

This chain connects TRBV5-1 to TRBJ1-1; 10 nucleotides align to TRBD1. V was clipped by 2 bases and J by 5 bases; unmatched bases: 6. The germline gives CDR1 SGHRS, CDR2 YFSETQ. The CDR3 is 15 amino acids. The CDR3 nucleotides read TGCGCCAGCAGCTTAGGTCCGGGACAGGGGACTGAAGCTTTCTTT. Amino acids: CASSLGPGQGTEAFF. Supplemented by reference TRBV5-1 and TRBJ1-1, the full variable domain reads KAGVTQTPRYLIKTRGQQVTLSCSPISGHRSVSWYQQTPGQGLQFLFEYFSETQRNKGNFPGRFSGRQFSNSRSEMNVSTLELGDSALYLCASSLGPGQGTEAFFGQGTRLTVV.

This clone was counted once. The chain carries TRBV7-9 and TRBJ2-2; D is unresolved. The CDR3 contains 15 residues. The germline gives CDR1 SEHNR, CDR2 FQNEAQ (reference sequence). V lost 3 bases and J 1 base, leaving 9 bases between the germline ends. The CDR3 reads CASSFGPRNTGELFF. In DNA form, the CDR3 reads TGTGCCAGCAGCTTTGGTCCGCGGAACACCGGGGAGCTGTTTTTT.

The chain combines TRBV5-5 with TRBJ1-1, with D hard to call. The CDR3 is made up of 14 amino acids. Germline V gene data show CDR1 as SGHKS and CDR2 as YYEKEE (reference sequence). The ends were cut back, 1 base at V and 0 bases at J, with 7 bases in the middle. The DNA for the CDR3 is TGTGCCAGCAGCTTGTACGGAGTGAACACTGAAGCTTTCTTT. Encoded protein: CASSLYGVNTEAFF.